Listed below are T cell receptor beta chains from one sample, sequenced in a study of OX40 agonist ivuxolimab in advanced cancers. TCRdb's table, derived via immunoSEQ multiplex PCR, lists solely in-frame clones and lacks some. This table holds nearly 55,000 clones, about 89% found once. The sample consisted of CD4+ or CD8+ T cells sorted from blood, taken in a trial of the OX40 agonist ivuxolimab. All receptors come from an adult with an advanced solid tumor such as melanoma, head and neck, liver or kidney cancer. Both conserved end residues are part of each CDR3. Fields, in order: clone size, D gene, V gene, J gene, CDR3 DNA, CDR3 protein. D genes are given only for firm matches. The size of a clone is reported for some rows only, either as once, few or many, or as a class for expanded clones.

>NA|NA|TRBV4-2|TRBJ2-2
TGTGCCAGCAGCCAAGATAGGGCTAGCGGGGAGCTGTTTTTT
CASSQDRASGELFF
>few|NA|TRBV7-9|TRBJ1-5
TGTGCCAGCACCCGAGAGGGGTCTGCCAATCAGCCCCAGCATTTT
CASTREGSANQPQHF
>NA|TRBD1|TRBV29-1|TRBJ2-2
TGCAGCGTTGAGGAGTGGGGGGACAGGGTCACCGGGGAGCTGTTTTTT
CSVEEWGDRVTGELFF
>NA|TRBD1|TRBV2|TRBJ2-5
TGTGCCAGCAGGGCTGGACAGGGGCTCAGGGAGACCCAGTACTTC
CASRAGQGLRETQYF
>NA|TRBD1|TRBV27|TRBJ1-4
TGTGCCAGCAGCCAGGACAGGGAGGGGGAAAAACTGTTTTTT
CASSQDREGEKLFF
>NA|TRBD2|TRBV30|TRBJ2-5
TGTGCCTGGAGGTTAGCGGGGCAAGAGACCCAGTACTTC
CAWRLAGQETQYF
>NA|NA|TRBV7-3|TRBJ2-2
TGTGCCAGCAGCATAGGACACGCGAACACCGGGGAGCTGTTTTTT
CASSIGHANTGELFF
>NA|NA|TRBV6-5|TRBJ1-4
TGTGCCAGCAGTTCCGACATGGGGGAAAAACTGTTTTTT
CASSSDMGEKLFF
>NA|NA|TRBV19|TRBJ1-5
TGTGCCAGTAGGTCGGATAGCAATCAGCCCCAGCATTTT
CASRSDSNQPQHF
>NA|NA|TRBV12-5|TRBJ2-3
TGTGCTAGTGGCTGGCACGGGAGTGATACGCAGTATTTT
CASGWHGSDTQYF
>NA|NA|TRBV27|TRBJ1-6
TGTGCCAGCAGTTTAACATATAATTCACCCCTCCACTTT
CASSLTYNSPLHF
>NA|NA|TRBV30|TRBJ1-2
TGTGCCTGGAGTGTACAAGGGATTCCCTATGGCTACACCTTC
CAWSVQGIPYGYTF
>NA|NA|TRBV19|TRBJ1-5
TGTGCCAGTAGTCCCGACAGAGCCCAGCCCCAGCATTTT
CASSPDRAQPQHF
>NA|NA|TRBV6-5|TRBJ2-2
TGTGCCAGCACACCCGGACTGGGGAACACCGGGGAGCTGTTTTTT
CASTPGLGNTGELFF
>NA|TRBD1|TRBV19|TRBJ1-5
TGTGCCAGTACCGGGACAGGGAATCAGCCCCAGCATTTT
CASTGTGNQPQHF
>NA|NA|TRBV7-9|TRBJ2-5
TGTGCCAGCAGCACGACAGGAGGGGGGACCCAGTACTTC
CASSTTGGGTQYF
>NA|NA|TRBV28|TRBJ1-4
TGTGCCAGCAGTTTGTTTGGGCAGGGCGATGAAAAACTGTTTTTT
CASSLFGQGDEKLFF
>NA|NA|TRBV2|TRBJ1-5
TGTGCCAGCAGTCCCGGGACACTCAATCAGCCCCAGCATTTT
CASSPGTLNQPQHF
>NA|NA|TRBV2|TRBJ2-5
TGTGCCAGCAGTAGTTCCCATGGCGGGCCGGGGGCCCAGTACTTC
CASSSSHGGPGAQYF
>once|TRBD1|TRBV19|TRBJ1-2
TGTGCCAGTACCAAACAGGGGGCCGCGGGCTATGGCTACACCTTC
CASTKQGAAGYGYTF
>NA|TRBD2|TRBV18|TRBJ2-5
TGTGCCAGCTTACGGACTAGCGGGGGCCCCCAAGAGACCCAGTACTTC
CASLRTSGGPQETQYF
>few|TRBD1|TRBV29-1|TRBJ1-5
TGCAGCGTGGTGGACAGGCAAAATCAGCCCCAGCATTTT
CSVVDRQNQPQHF
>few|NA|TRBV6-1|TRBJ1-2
TGTGCCAGCAGTGAGGAGCAACGGCCGAACTATGGCTACACCTTC
CASSEEQRPNYGYTF
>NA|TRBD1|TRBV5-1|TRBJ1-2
TGCGCCAGCAGCCGGGGACAGACCTATGGCTACACCTTC
CASSRGQTYGYTF
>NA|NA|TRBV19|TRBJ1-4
TGTGCCAGCGAGAGTCATGAAAAACTGTTTTTT
CASESHEKLFF
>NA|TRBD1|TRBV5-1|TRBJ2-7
TGCGCCAGCAGCTCCCGGGACAGGGGCATTTACGAGCAGTACTTC
CASSSRDRGIYEQYF
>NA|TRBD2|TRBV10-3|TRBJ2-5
TGTGCCATCAGTGAGCCCCCGGGACTAGCGGGGGGGCCCTTAGAAGAGACCCAGTACTTC
CAISEPPGLAGGPLEETQYF
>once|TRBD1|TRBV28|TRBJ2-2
TGTGCCAGCAGTTTATCGGGACAGGGTTGGACCGGGGAGCTGTTTTTT
CASSLSGQGWTGELFF
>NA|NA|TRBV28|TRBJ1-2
TGTGCCAGCAGTCTAGCAGGGGCCGGCTACACCTTC
CASSLAGAGYTF
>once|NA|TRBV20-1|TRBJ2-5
TGCAGTGCTAGAGGCGGAGAGACCCAGTACTTC
CSARGGETQYF
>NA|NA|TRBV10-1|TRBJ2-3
TGCGCCAGCAAGGGGGAGCAGACAGATACGCAGTATTTT
CASKGEQTDTQYF
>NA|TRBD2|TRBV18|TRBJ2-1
TGTGCCAGCTCACCCGGGACTAGCGGCAATGAGCAGTTCTTC
CASSPGTSGNEQFF